This entry lists 8 T cell receptor beta chains sequenced from one sample in a study of blood T cell repertoires in COVID-19. TCRdb's copy holds only in-frame clones and misses some; the assay was immunoSEQ multiplex PCR. The sample comprises 180,000 or so clones, more than 70% of which are singletons, and roughly 2.6% rests with the top ten. Source material: peripheral blood. These receptors originate from a man aged 40-49 years with active or convalescent COVID-19.

The J gene is TRBJ1-1, the V gene TRBV7-8; 8 bases line up with TRBD1. V gave up 5 bases and J gave up 5 bases; unmatched junction bases: 1. The CDR3 has 12 residues. The germline V gene encodes CDR1 SGHVS and CDR2 FQNEAQ. CDR3 amino acids: CASSRQGTEAFF. In nucleotides, the CDR3 is TGTGCCAGCAGCAGACAGGGGACTGAAGCTTTCTTT.

The chain combines TRBV28 with TRBJ2-5; 7 bases map to TRBD2. Trimming at V came to 3 bases and at J to 5 bases, leaving 9 bases not matched to a gene. The V gene's germline CDR1 is MDHEN and CDR2 SYDVKM. This CDR3 contains 15 residues. The CDR3 region is CASSLGAGPGETQYF. The CDR3 coding sequence is TGTGCCAGCAGTTTGGGAGCGGGGCCGGGGGAGACCCAGTACTTC.

The rearrangement uses TRBV6-5 and TRBJ2-7; the D gene is possibly TRBD1 (5 bases). Germline V CDR1 and CDR2: MNHEY, SVGAGI. CDR3 length: 13 residues. Trimming pared 2 bases from V and 6 bases from J, leaving 11 bases between. The CDR3 nucleotides are TGTGCCAGCAGTTACCGATTAGACAGCGAGCAGTACTTC. Its translation: CASSYRLDSEQYF.

The J gene is TRBJ1-6, the V gene TRBV7-6; the match to TRBD1 covers 7 bases. Per germline, CDR1 SGHVS and CDR2 FNYEAQ. V was clipped by 1 base and J by 5 bases; unmatched bases: 5. CDR3 length: 16 amino acids. The CDR3 coding sequence is TGTGCCAGCAGCTTAGAACAGGGGATTAATAATTCACCCCTCCACTTT. Residues: CASSLEQGINNSPLHF.

This clone has a handful of counts. The V call is TRBV5-1, the J call TRBJ1-1, with a weak D call TRBD1 (5 bases). This CDR3 is 14 amino acids long. Germline CDR1 and CDR2: SGHRS and YFSETQ. Trimming removed 1 base at V and 3 bases at J, with 10 bases between. The DNA for the CDR3 is TGCGCCAGCAGCTTGTCAGGGTCCCACACTGAAGCTTTCTTT. Protein product: CASSLSGSHTEAFF.

This clone turned up a few times. The chain is built from TRBV6-6 and TRBJ1-4; TRBD1 matches at 8 bases. J gave up 8 bases and V 8 bases, and 13 bases lay outside the gene matches. CDR3 size: 15 residues. CDR1 and CDR2 from the germline V gene are MNHNY and SVGAGI (reference sequence). The CDR3 loop reads CASCAADQGAEKLFF. The DNA for the CDR3 is TGTGCCAGCTGCGCGGCCGACCAGGGGGCCGAAAAACTGTTTTTT.

The chain links TRBV6-1 to TRBJ1-1; TRBD1 matches at 7 bases. CDR3 size: 14 residues. The junction had 5 bases not matched to a gene; V was cut back by 6 bases and J by 1 base. Germline CDR1 reads MNHNS; CDR2 reads SASEGT. CDR3 in DNA: TGTGCCAGCAGCTCCGGGACAGCGAACACTGAAGCTTTCTTT. It encodes CASSSGTANTEAFF.

This chain joins TRBV7-3 and TRBJ2-5, with a weak D call TRBD2 (5 bases). This CDR3 spans 16 amino acids. Germline V gene data show CDR1 as SGHTA and CDR2 as FQGTGA. The V gene lost 0 bases and the J gene lost 5 bases, with 16 bases spanning the gap. CDR3: CASSLTSSNPGETQYF. The CDR3 DNA sequence: TGTGCCAGCAGCTTAACGAGCTCCAACCCGGGGGAGACCCAGTACTTC.